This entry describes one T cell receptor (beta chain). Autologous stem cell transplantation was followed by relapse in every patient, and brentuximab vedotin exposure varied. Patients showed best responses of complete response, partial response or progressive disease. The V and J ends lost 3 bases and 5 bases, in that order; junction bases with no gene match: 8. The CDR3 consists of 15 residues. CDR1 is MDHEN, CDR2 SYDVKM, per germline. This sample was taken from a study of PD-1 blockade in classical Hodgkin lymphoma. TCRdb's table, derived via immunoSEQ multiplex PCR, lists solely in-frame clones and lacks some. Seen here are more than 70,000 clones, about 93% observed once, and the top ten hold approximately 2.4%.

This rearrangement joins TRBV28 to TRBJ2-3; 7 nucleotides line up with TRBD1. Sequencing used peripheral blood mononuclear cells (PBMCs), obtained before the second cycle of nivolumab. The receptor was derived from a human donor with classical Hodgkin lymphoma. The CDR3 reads CASSFGGRGIDTQYF. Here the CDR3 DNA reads TGTGCCAGCAGTTTTGGAGGCAGGGGGATAGATACGCAGTATTTT.